Included here is one TCR beta chain sequence, with context. CDR1 is SGDLS, CDR2 YYNGEE, per germline. CDR3 length: 15 amino acids. V was pared by 4 bases and J by 8 bases, with 21 bases between. CD45RO negativity and positive selection for CCR7 defined naive CD8 cells, a population that excluded terminally differentiated effector memory CD45RA+ cells. These data belong to a study of shared clonotypes between healthy human individuals. About the research overall: Researchers assigned three CD4 naive, three CD4 memory, two CD8 naive and one CD8 memory plate to each donor.

As originally analysed: Filtering differed, since immunoSEQ gave only junction sequences and no quality scores. TCRdb keeps only in-frame clones here, not all; method: immunoSEQ multiplex PCR. The V and J calls and clone size come from that table; D and trimming were worked out from the DNA. The repertoire holds 2 million or so clones, with about 95% as singletons. The gene calls are TRBV9 and TRBJ1-1; maybe TRBD1 (6 bases). Input material: naive CD8+ T cells sorted from blood. This TCR was recovered from a man younger than 30 in good health. The CDR3 nucleotides read TGTGCCAGCAGCCCATTAGGAGGGGGGCGATTGGAAGCTTTCTTT. Protein: CASSPLGGGRLEAFF.